A single T cell receptor beta chain is shown here with its context. The sample comes from a study of human T cells and chemical hapten exposure. The CDR3 is 12 amino acids. Trimming took 4 bases from V and 6 from J, leaving 11 bases between them. The V gene's germline CDR1 is SGHRS and CDR2 YFSETQ. TCRdb reprocessed the RACE reads with MiXCR, giving one entry per CDR3 protein. The sample lists approximately 120,000 distinct CDR3 sequences, 9.2% occurring once. Described time point: patch test 2, 6 weeks after DPC sensitization. Treatment denoted: therapeutic diphenylcyclopropenone sensitization with weekly scalp DPC.

The material was whole blood, obtained in connection with sensitization to the hapten diphenylcyclopropenone (DPC). The clonotype comes from a woman aged 40 to 50 with alopecia areata. Some clones in this sample may be carry-over from other donors' samples. The J gene is TRBJ2-7, the V gene TRBV5-1; tentatively, D is TRBD1 (6 bases). CDR3 in DNA: TGCGCCAGCAGCCGTCCAGGGGTCGAGCAGTACTTC. Translated: CASSRPGVEQYF. The full variable domain, completed using reference TRBV5-1 and TRBJ2-7, is KAGVTQTPRYLIKTRGQQVTLSCSPISGHRSVSWYQQTPGQGLQFLFEYFSETQRNKGNFPGRFSGRQFSNSRSEMNVSTLELGDSALYLCASSRPGVEQYFGPGTRLTVT.